The clone carrying this T cell receptor (beta chain) came up a few times. The target antigen is unknown. A sample-barcoded 5' primer and a J-beta primer mix were used in a second PCR of roughly 7 to 11 cycles. Tagging of each cDNA molecule was performed by a template-switch adaptor with 12 random nucleotides. Per-sample output comprised a minimum of 2.5 million paired-end reads containing CDR3. TCRdb ran MiXCR on the 5' RACE reads and lists one entry per CDR3 protein. The sample has 730,000 or so distinct CDR3 sequences; around 43% are singletons. This sample is part of a study of blood T cells in healthy people across ages. Each donor's blood draw was around 10 milliliters of peripheral blood. General study findings and limits: A roughly linear fall in TCR beta diversity per million T cells was seen with increasing age.

V was pared by 2 bases and J by 3 bases, with 16 bases of the junction left unmatched. This CDR3 region has 19 residues. CDR1 and CDR2 from the germline V gene are MNHEY and SMNVEV (reference sequence). This sequence joins TRBV27 and TRBJ2-3, with 8 bases that match TRBD2. Source material: blood. The sequence came from an elderly man in good health. The CDR3 bases are TGTGCCAGCAGTTTAACGGGGGGTCTGAGCGGGAGAGAGACAGATACGCAGTATTTT. Amino acid sequence: CASSLTGGLSGRETDTQYF.